This T cell receptor beta chain was sequenced for a study of blood T cell repertoires in COVID-19. Study background: The United States, Italy and Spain provided the acute and convalescent COVID-19 samples.

Looked up from germline, CDR1 is MNHEY and CDR2 is SVGEGT. This CDR3 has 15 amino acids. The junction had 6 bases not matched to a gene; V was cut back by 4 bases and J by 2 bases. In the original analysis: Scientists estimated how many nucleated cells there were by amplifying reference gene primers. Sequencing was performed with immunoSEQ multiplex PCR; in TCRdb, only in-frame clones are kept and a portion is missing. The D gene and trimming were derived from the DNA, and the V and J assignments and clone size from that table. The table lists approximately 180,000 clones, approximately 83% of them singletons.

The sample comprised peripheral blood. This sequence originates from a human donor with active or convalescent COVID-19. The donor label of this sample is uncertain. The chain carries TRBV6-2 or TRBV6-3 and TRBJ2-7, with 9 positions matching TRBD2. CDR3 DNA sequence: TGTGCCAGCAGTTTAGCGGGAGATCTCCCCTACGAGCAGTACTTC. This encodes CASSLAGDLPYEQYF.